These T cell receptor beta chains were read from a single sample in a study of T cell repertoires in cytomegalovirus infection. MiXCR, run by TCRdb on the reads, gives a single entry per CDR3 protein. This table has fewer than 350,000 distinct CDR3 sequences, roughly 9.5% appearing once. Specimen: PBMCs. The origin of the receptors is a human donor in good health (CMV status not recorded). Some clones in this sample may be carry-over from other donors' samples. CDR3s leave out the opening cysteine and the closing phenylalanine or tryptophan.

j_call | v_call | cdr3_aa
TRBJ2-3 | TRBV20-1 | SLAGPTDTQY
TRBJ2-5 | TRBV7-2 | ASSPPRPLPSTETQY
TRBJ2-5 | TRBV4-2 | ASNNVAGGHGETQY
TRBJ1-1 | TRBV7-8 | ASSSKGRGTEAF
TRBJ1-1 | TRBV12-3/TRBV12-4 | ASSPLGGGGRTEAF
TRBJ1-2 | TRBV7-2 | ASSSDRLYPPRGYT
TRBJ2-7 | TRBV6-8 | ASSYSPGQNYEQY
TRBJ2-1 | TRBV4-3 | ASSPGQGTNEQF
TRBJ2-4 | TRBV29-1 | SVEDYGEGAKNIQY
TRBJ1-1 | TRBV7-9 | ASSPGRDRGLPTMKAF
TRBJ2-2 | TRBV7-2 | ASSFGAGTGVTGELF
TRBJ2-2 | TRBV18 | ASSPMTGPTTSGELF
TRBJ1-2 | TRBV29-1 | SVRKANYGYT
TRBJ2-3 | TRBV7-2 | ASSLAGASGGYTQY
TRBJ2-7 | TRBV28 | AIQSGGGRDEQY
TRBJ2-7 | TRBV20-1 | SASPSGPSSYEQY
TRBJ2-7 | TRBV7-2 | ASSLRREGYEQY
TRBJ2-2 | TRBV7-9 | ASSLRHGASWELF
TRBJ2-1 | TRBV18 | ASSPGTSFSSYNEQF
TRBJ2-5 | TRBV3-1 | ASSRDSEETQY
TRBJ2-3 | TRBV20-1 | SAGSLGQGRADTQY
TRBJ1-2 | TRBV12-3/TRBV12-4 | ASSRDRVNYGYT
TRBJ2-1 | TRBV20-1 | SAPIPSSYNEQF
TRBJ2-2 | TRBV6-2/TRBV6-3 | ASSYLASGHRELF
TRBJ1-3 | TRBV7-2 | ASSLGGQIDNTIY
TRBJ1-6 | TRBV20-1 | SARELQGRALTHNSPLH
TRBJ1-1 | TRBV12-3/TRBV12-4 | ASSLVNPEAF
TRBJ2-7 | TRBV6-2/TRBV6-3 | ASSSRRPGYEQY
TRBJ1-1 | TRBV5-1 | ASSFKTGTMTEEAF